These T cell receptor beta chains were read from a single sample in a study of OX40 agonist ivuxolimab in advanced cancers. Clones were sequenced by immunoSEQ multiplex PCR, and TCRdb holds only the in-frame ones, with some missing. The data contain tens of thousands of clones, under 90% of them singletons. The source material was CD4+ or CD8+ T cells sorted from blood, sampled in a trial of the OX40 agonist ivuxolimab. The receptors were sampled from an adult with an advanced solid tumor such as melanoma, head and neck, liver or kidney cancer. Both conserved end residues are part of each CDR3. D genes are given only for firm matches. The size field is filled for only some rows; it gives once, few, many or a size class.

v_call: TRBV6-6
d_call: .
j_call: TRBJ2-7
clone_size: .
cdr3_nt: TGTGCCAGCAGGCTGACAGAAAGCTCCTACGAGCAGTACTTC
cdr3_aa: CASRLTESSYEQYF

v_call: TRBV7-2
d_call: TRBD1
j_call: TRBJ2-1
clone_size: .
cdr3_nt: TGTGCCAGCAGCGCCGACAGGGGCAATGAGCAGTTCTTC
cdr3_aa: CASSADRGNEQFF

v_call: TRBV6-1
d_call: .
j_call: TRBJ1-1
clone_size: .
cdr3_nt: TGTGCCAGCAGGGCAGATTTGAACACTGAAGCTTTCTTT
cdr3_aa: CASRADLNTEAFF

v_call: TRBV28
d_call: .
j_call: TRBJ1-1
clone_size: .
cdr3_nt: TGTGCCAGCAGAACCCAGGGGAACACTGAAGCTTTCTTT
cdr3_aa: CASRTQGNTEAFF

v_call: TRBV7-8
d_call: TRBD1
j_call: TRBJ1-1
clone_size: .
cdr3_nt: TGTGCCAGCACCAAAGTGCCGGGGACAGGGAACACTGAAGCTTTCTTT
cdr3_aa: CASTKVPGTGNTEAFF

v_call: TRBV29-1
d_call: TRBD1
j_call: TRBJ1-2
clone_size: .
cdr3_nt: TGCAGCGTTCCCGGACAGGGGGCACCGGAGCCAAGGAGCTACACCTTC
cdr3_aa: CSVPGQGAPEPRSYTF

v_call: TRBV28
d_call: .
j_call: TRBJ1-4
clone_size: .
cdr3_nt: TGTGCCAGCAGGGTCAGGACAGAAAAACTGTTTTTT
cdr3_aa: CASRVRTEKLFF

v_call: TRBV10-3
d_call: TRBD1
j_call: TRBJ1-3
clone_size: .
cdr3_nt: TGTGCCATCAGTGGGTCAGGGACAGGCGGTTCCGCTGGAAACACCATATATTTT
cdr3_aa: CAISGSGTGGSAGNTIYF

v_call: TRBV18
d_call: TRBD1
j_call: TRBJ2-1
clone_size: .
cdr3_nt: TGTGCCAGCTCGCGACCGGGACAGGGTTGGAATGAGCAGTTCTTC
cdr3_aa: CASSRPGQGWNEQFF

v_call: TRBV29-1
d_call: .
j_call: TRBJ1-1
clone_size: .
cdr3_nt: TGCAGCGTTACGAGAGGGAGGAACACTGAAGCTTTCTTT
cdr3_aa: CSVTRGRNTEAFF

v_call: TRBV13
d_call: .
j_call: TRBJ2-2
clone_size: .
cdr3_nt: TGTGCCAGCAGCCCACGTCGACAGGCGAACACCGGGGAGCTGTTTTTT
cdr3_aa: CASSPRRQANTGELFF

v_call: TRBV27
d_call: .
j_call: TRBJ2-7
clone_size: .
cdr3_nt: TGTGCCAGCATGCGTAGGAAGGGGACACTTTACGAGCAGTACTTC
cdr3_aa: CASMRRKGTLYEQYF

v_call: TRBV28
d_call: .
j_call: TRBJ2-3
clone_size: few
cdr3_nt: TGTGCCAGCAGTCTTGGTAGGGTCATGGATACGCAGTATTTT
cdr3_aa: CASSLGRVMDTQYF

v_call: TRBV5-1
d_call: .
j_call: TRBJ1-2
clone_size: .
cdr3_nt: TGCGCCAGCAGCTCCCGTCTGGGGGGCTCCTATGGCTACACCTTC
cdr3_aa: CASSSRLGGSYGYTF

v_call: TRBV29-1
d_call: .
j_call: TRBJ2-3
clone_size: .
cdr3_nt: TGCAGCGCGATAGGACGCACAGATACGCAGTATTTT
cdr3_aa: CSAIGRTDTQYF

v_call: TRBV7-8
d_call: .
j_call: TRBJ2-1
clone_size: .
cdr3_nt: TGTGCCAGCAGCCCAAGATCGGGATCGATCTACAATGAGCAGTTCTTC
cdr3_aa: CASSPRSGSIYNEQFF

v_call: TRBV6-6
d_call: .
j_call: TRBJ1-2
clone_size: once
cdr3_nt: TGTGCCAGCAGTTTAGGGAACTATGGCTACACCTTC
cdr3_aa: CASSLGNYGYTF

v_call: TRBV29-1
d_call: TRBD1
j_call: TRBJ1-2
clone_size: .
cdr3_nt: TGCAGCGTTGTTGACAGGGGGCGTTATGGCTACACCTTC
cdr3_aa: CSVVDRGRYGYTF

v_call: TRBV11-2
d_call: .
j_call: TRBJ2-1
clone_size: .
cdr3_nt: TGTGCCAGCAGCTTCGGGCAGGAGTACAATGAGCAGTTCTTC
cdr3_aa: CASSFGQEYNEQFF

v_call: TRBV6-4
d_call: .
j_call: TRBJ1-2
clone_size: .
cdr3_nt: TGTGCCAGCAGTCCTTCCCGGGGAAGGGATGGCTACACCTTC
cdr3_aa: CASSPSRGRDGYTF

v_call: TRBV6-1
d_call: .
j_call: TRBJ2-3
clone_size: .
cdr3_nt: TGTGCCACCCGGACAGTATCAAATACGCAGTATTTT
cdr3_aa: CATRTVSNTQYF

v_call: TRBV9
d_call: TRBD1
j_call: TRBJ1-1
clone_size: .
cdr3_nt: TGTGCCAGCAGCGAGACAGGGTTTGCGACTGAAGCTTTCTTT
cdr3_aa: CASSETGFATEAFF

v_call: TRBV7-9
d_call: TRBD1
j_call: TRBJ2-3
clone_size: once
cdr3_nt: TGTGCCAGCAGCTTCGGGGACAGGGTGGCAGATACGCAGTATTTT
cdr3_aa: CASSFGDRVADTQYF

v_call: TRBV28
d_call: .
j_call: TRBJ2-7
clone_size: .
cdr3_nt: TGTGCCAGCAGTCAGGGATTAGGCACCTACGAGCAGTACTTC
cdr3_aa: CASSQGLGTYEQYF

v_call: TRBV6-5
d_call: TRBD1
j_call: TRBJ2-3
clone_size: .
cdr3_nt: TGTGCCAGCAGTTACTCCCCCAGGGACAGACGAGATACGCAGTATTTT
cdr3_aa: CASSYSPRDRRDTQYF

v_call: TRBV29-1
d_call: .
j_call: TRBJ1-6
clone_size: .
cdr3_nt: TGCAGCGTTCAAATTACAGGGACGCACTCACCCCTCCACTTT
cdr3_aa: CSVQITGTHSPLHF

v_call: TRBV7-9
d_call: TRBD1
j_call: TRBJ1-6
clone_size: .
cdr3_nt: TGTGCCAGCAGCTTGGGACAGGGTAGCCTCCACTTT
cdr3_aa: CASSLGQGSLHF